This note documents a single T cell receptor (beta chain) sequence. Its cognate antigen is unknown. 60 Vbeta and 13 Jbeta primers were used in PCR. Some clones are missing from TCRdb's copy, which holds only in-frame ones; the method was immunoSEQ multiplex PCR. The data hold 110,000 or so clones, with around 75% observed a single time. The CDR3 totals 15 residues. Trimming at V came to 1 base and at J to 6 bases, leaving 5 bases not matched to a gene. Germline V gene lookup returns CDR1 MGHRA and CDR2 YSYEKL. This sample stems from a study of cytomegalovirus exposure and HLA in healthy donors. The wider study: A preliminary data release comprised 80 million or so unique TCRs obtained from HLA-typed donors.

General observations from the study: According to a later analysis, most TCR beta chains associated with CMV appeared HLA-restricted.

The TCR was taken from a man aged 35-49 years in good health and CMV-seronegative. Material for sequencing was PBMCs. The V call is TRBV4-1, the J call TRBJ1-1; TRBD1 matches 10 bases. The CDR3 region is CASSQGQGAGAEAFF. The CDR3 nucleotides are TGCGCCAGCAGCCAAGGACAGGGGGCCGGGGCTGAAGCTTTCTTT.